One sample yielded the 21 T cell receptor beta chains listed below, sequenced in a study of blood T cell repertoires in COVID-19. Here immunoSEQ multiplex PCR was the method, and the copy in TCRdb shows in-frame clones only, minus some. The sample holds 210,000 or so clones, roughly four fifths seen once. The source material was peripheral blood. The source of these receptors is a man aged 45 to 65 who had recovered from COVID-19.

The V gene is TRBV3-1 (or the pseudogene TRBV3-2), the J gene TRBJ2-7, with 10 nucleotides matching TRBD1. Trimming at V came to 6 bases and at J to 0 bases, leaving 2 bases not matched to a gene. CDR3 length equals 14 residues. Germline lookup yields CDR1 LGHDT and CDR2 YNNKEL (reference sequence). CDR3 DNA sequence: TGTGCCAGCAGTGGACAGGGGGTCTCCTACGAGCAGTACTTC. It codes for CASSGQGVSYEQYF.

The gene calls are TRBV28 and TRBJ2-7; 7 bases match TRBD1. The CDR3 has 11 amino acids. Unmatched junction bases numbered 5, after V lost 8 bases and J lost 7 bases. Germline V lookup: CDR1 MDHEN, CDR2 SYDVKM. CDR3 in amino acids: CASRGQVEQYF. The CDR3 DNA is TGTGCCAGCCGCGGACAGGTTGAGCAGTACTTC.

The chain links TRBV6-6 to TRBJ1-1; D may be TRBD1 (5 bases). Germline CDR1 and CDR2: MNHNY and SVGAGI (reference sequence). V dropped 2 bases and J dropped 2 bases, with 12 bases sitting between them. The CDR3 sequence is 15 residues long. CDR3 amino acids: CASSYKTVSNTEAFF. CDR3 DNA: TGTGCCAGCAGTTACAAGACAGTGAGTAACACTGAAGCTTTCTTT.

This rearrangement joins TRBV5-4 to TRBJ1-1; D may be TRBD1 (6 bases). The CDR3 totals 14 residues. Germline V gene lookup returns CDR1 SGHNT and CDR2 YYREEE (reference sequence). The V and J ends lost 3 bases and 6 bases respectively, with 15 bases between them. As DNA, the CDR3 is TGTGCCAGCAGCTATCCGGACAGAAACGCTGAAGCTTTCTTT. Its translation: CASSYPDRNAEAFF. The full variable domain, completed using reference TRBV5-4 and TRBJ1-1, is ETGVTQSPTHLIKTRGQQVTLRCSSQSGHNTVSWYQQALGQGPQFIFQYYREEENGRGNFPPRFSGLQFPNYSSELNVNALELDDSALYLCASSYPDRNAEAFFGQGTRLTVV.

The chain carries TRBV4-1 and TRBJ2-1; no clear D gene. The CDR3 extends over 13 amino acids. Germline CDR1 MGHRA, CDR2 YSYEKL. Trimming left V 1 base short and J 7 bases short, with 8 bases between. DNA for the CDR3: TGCGCCAGCAGCCAAGTTGGGCTGAATGAGCAGTTCTTC. This translates into CASSQVGLNEQFF.

This sequence joins TRBV3-1 (or the pseudogene TRBV3-2) and TRBJ2-2, with 8 bases that match TRBD2. Germline V gene data show CDR1 as LGHDT and CDR2 as YNNKEL (reference sequence). There are 14 residues in the CDR3. V was clipped by 5 bases and J by 7 bases; unmatched bases: 6. Here the CDR3 DNA reads TGTGCCAGCAGCGAGGCGGGAGGCGACGGGGAGCTGTTTTTT. Its translation: CASSEAGGDGELFF.

This chain joins TRBV4-1 and TRBJ2-7; D gene unclear. The V and J ends lost 0 bases and 10 bases respectively, with 16 bases between them. Looked up from germline, CDR1 is MGHRA and CDR2 is YSYEKL. This CDR3 is 14 amino acids long. CDR3 nucleotides: TGCGCCAGCAGCCAAGATCTGATGGCGGAGCATCAGTACTTC. Protein sequence: CASSQDLMAEHQYF.

The chain combines TRBV27 with TRBJ2-5; TRBD1 aligns across 8 bases. Per the germline V gene, CDR1 is MNHEY and CDR2 is SMNVEV (reference sequence). The CDR3 has 15 residues. With 3 bases clipped from V and 5 bases from J, the junction kept 8 bases outside the gene matches. CDR3 residues: CASSFRTGHLETQYF. CDR3 nucleotides: TGTGCCAGCAGTTTCCGGACAGGGCACTTGGAGACCCAGTACTTC.

The chain combines TRBV15 with TRBJ2-1, with 13 bases matching TRBD2. In germline, CDR1 is LNHNV, CDR2 YYDKDF (reference sequence). Unmatched junction bases numbered 10, after V lost 5 bases and J lost 3 bases. This CDR3 is 18 amino acids long. CDR3 in DNA: TGTGCCACCAGCGAAACTAGCGGGAGGGCCGTTCTCTACAATGAGCAGTTCTTC. As protein: CATSETSGRAVLYNEQFF. The full variable domain, with the rest looked up from reference TRBV15 and TRBJ2-1, is DAMVIQNPRYQVTQFGKPVTLSCSQTLNHNVMYWYQQKSSQAPKLLFHYYDKDFNNEADTPDNFQSRRPNTSFCFLDIRSPGLGDTAMYLCATSETSGRAVLYNEQFFGPGTRLTVL.

The V call is TRBV3-1 (or the pseudogene TRBV3-2), the J call TRBJ2-1, with D maybe TRBD1 (5 bases). Germline V gene sequence: CDR1 LGHDT, CDR2 YNNKEL (reference sequence). With 0 bases removed from V and 7 bases from J, the gap between germline ends came to 10 bases. The length of the CDR3 is 14 residues. The CDR3 region has the DNA TGTGCCAGCAGCCAAGAGGGTAGACAGAATGAGCAGTTCTTC. Amino acid sequence: CASSQEGRQNEQFF.

In this sample, this clone turned up a few times. V and J are TRBV28 and TRBJ1-3; 7 nucleotides align to TRBD1. Germline V gives CDR1 MDHEN, CDR2 SYDVKM. The CDR3 has 14 amino acids. J lost 2 bases, V lost 6 bases, and 4 bases had no gene match. DNA of the CDR3: TGTGCCAGCAGCCGGGGACAGACTGGAAACACCATATATTTT. It is translated as CASSRGQTGNTIYF.

The rearrangement uses TRBV9 and TRBJ2-1, with TRBD2 as a possible D gene (5 bases). Trimming took off 4 bases at V and 7 bases at J, with 18 bases between the two ends. This CDR3 contains 15 residues. Germline V CDR1 and CDR2: SGDLS, YYNGEE. In DNA, the CDR3 is TGTGCCAGCAGCCTGAGCGGATCCCTGGTTAATGAGCAGTTCTTC. Protein sequence: CASSLSGSLVNEQFF. Complete variable domain (other parts from reference TRBV9 and TRBJ2-1): DSGVTQTPKHLITATGQRVTLRCSPRSGDLSVYWYQQSLDQGLQFLIQYYNGEERAKGNILERFSAQQFPDLHSELNLSSLELGDSALYFCASSLSGSLVNEQFFGPGTRLTVL.

The V and J genes are TRBV7-2 and TRBJ2-7; D gene unclear. CDR3 size: 12 residues. Germline lookup yields CDR1 SGHTA and CDR2 FQGNSA. V dropped 5 bases and J dropped 5 bases, with 10 bases sitting between them. This chain's CDR3 is CASSIDEDEQYF. CDR3 nucleotides: TGTGCCAGCAGCATAGACGAGGACGAGCAGTACTTC.

The V and J genes are TRBV7-9 and TRBJ2-3; 9 bases align to TRBD1. The CDR3 totals 16 residues. J was trimmed by 3 bases and V by 1 base; bases with no gene match: 5. Germline V gene data show CDR1 as SEHNR and CDR2 as FQNEAQ (reference sequence). DNA of the CDR3: TGTGCCAGCAGCTTAGTGCCCGGGACAGGGACAGATACGCAGTATTTT. It yields the protein CASSLVPGTGTDTQYF.

This clone showed up just once. The chain couples TRBV29-1 to TRBJ2-1, with TRBD2 matching over 7 bases. With 6 bases clipped from V and 4 bases from J, the junction kept 15 bases outside the gene matches. This CDR3 spans 16 amino acids. Germline V gene data show CDR1 as SQVTM and CDR2 as ANQGSEA. Here the CDR3 reads CSVPRSGTTNYNEQFF. In nucleotides, the CDR3 is TGCAGCGTCCCGCGATCGGGGACTACAAATTACAATGAGCAGTTCTTC.

The genes are TRBV3-1 (or the pseudogene TRBV3-2) and TRBJ2-1, with D tentatively TRBD2 (6 bases). CDR3 length: 11 residues. Germline-derived CDR1 and CDR2 are LGHDT and YNNKEL (reference sequence). The ends were cut back, 5 bases at V and 12 bases at J, with 11 bases in the middle. DNA for the CDR3: TGTGCCAGCAGCTCCATGGGGGGGCAGTTCTTC. Translating gives CASSSMGGQFF.

The chain links TRBV7-2 to TRBJ2-1; 11 nucleotides align to TRBD2. This CDR3 is built from 19 residues. V shed 8 bases, J shed 4 bases, and the junction held 19 bases outside the gene matches. Germline CDR1 reads SGHTA; CDR2 reads FQGNSA. The CDR3 here is CASHPGIPGLAVSYNEQFF. CDR3 coding DNA: TGTGCCAGCCATCCAGGAATTCCGGGACTAGCGGTTTCATACAATGAGCAGTTCTTC.

The chain joins TRBV9 to TRBJ1-3, with no clear D. The CDR3 totals 11 residues. Germline V gene data show CDR1 as SGDLS and CDR2 as YYNGEE. Trimming shortened V by 4 bases and J by 9 bases, and 8 bases separated the two germline ends. DNA for the CDR3: TGTGCCAGCAGCCTGACGGGCACCATATATTTT. Translation gives CASSLTGTIYF.

The chain joins TRBV18 to TRBJ2-7, with D tentatively TRBD1 (7 bases). The germline V gene has CDR1 KGHSH and CDR2 LQKENI. V was cut by 3 bases and J by 5 bases, with 17 bases left in between. The CDR3 has 15 residues. As DNA, the CDR3 is TGTGCCAGCTCACCCCCGGCAGGGGGAGGCGACGAGCAGTACTTC. Amino acids: CASSPPAGGGDEQYF.

V gene TRBV7-6 combines with J gene TRBJ2-3, with TRBD1 identical over 8 bases. In germline, CDR1 is SGHVS, CDR2 FNYEAQ. The CDR3 has 14 amino acids. V trimming: 7 bases; J trimming: 1 base; junction bases outside the gene matches: 4. CDR3 nucleotides: TGTGCCAGCAAAACGACAGGGGGCACAGATACGCAGTATTTT. It encodes CASKTTGGTDTQYF.

There are a few counts of this clone. This sequence joins TRBV30 and TRBJ2-3; D gene uncertain. CDR3 length equals 12 residues. CDR1 is GTSNPN, CDR2 SVGIG, per germline (reference sequence). Trimming took 2 bases from V and 9 from J, leaving 12 bases between them. DNA of the CDR3: TGTGCCTGGAGTCTTTCTAGTACAACGCAGTATTTT. Its protein is CAWSLSSTTQYF.